This T cell receptor beta chain was obtained from a study of blood T cell repertoires in COVID-19. At the level of the study: The cDNA or gDNA used as material had been derived from T cells, B-cell-depleted T cells, or PBMCs.

Source study methods: By means of reference gene primer amplification, nucleated cell counts were estimated. The method was immunoSEQ multiplex PCR; TCRdb's version includes in-frame clones alone and lacks a portion of them. That table furnishes V, J and clone size, whereas the DNA furnished D and trimming. The repertoire includes about 210,000 clones, 83% of them detected once, and about 8.9% sits in the top ten. The V gene lost 4 bases and the J gene lost 5 bases, with 9 bases spanning the gap. Germline loops: CDR1 SGHKS, CDR2 YYEKEE (reference sequence). The CDR3 totals 12 residues. The specimen sequenced was peripheral blood. The clonotype was recovered from a woman aged 50 to 65 with acute or convalescent COVID-19. The V call is TRBV5-5, the J call TRBJ1-2; D call uncertain. The CDR3 protein is CASSGDGYGYTF. As DNA, the CDR3 is TGTGCCAGCAGCGGAGACGGATATGGCTACACCTTC.